Below, one T cell receptor (beta chain) is given with its context. The antigen remains undetermined. The data belong to a study of siplizumab effects on memory and regulatory T cells. The study, taken as a whole, reports: Of the alloreactive clones, only a minor fraction mapped to unstimulated subsets. Left unconfirmed was the suppressive function of proliferating Tregs from siplizumab cultures.

Data came from immunoSEQ multiplex PCR; TCRdb stores just in-frame clones and leaves some out. This sample has roughly 100,000 clones, with more than 85% found just once. Germline V gives CDR1 SGHRS, CDR2 YFSETQ. The CDR3 runs to 15 residues. The V gene end was trimmed by 6 bases and the J gene end by 3 bases; junction bases not matched to a gene: 11. The rearrangement links TRBV5-1 to TRBJ2-7, with TRBD1 matching 8 bases. The origin of this receptor is a human donor in good health. The sample taken for sequencing was CD4+ T cells sorted from blood. CDR3 DNA sequence: TGCGCCAGCACGGAAGAACCGGGACAGGTCTACGAGCAGTACTTC. It encodes CASTEEPGQVYEQYF.